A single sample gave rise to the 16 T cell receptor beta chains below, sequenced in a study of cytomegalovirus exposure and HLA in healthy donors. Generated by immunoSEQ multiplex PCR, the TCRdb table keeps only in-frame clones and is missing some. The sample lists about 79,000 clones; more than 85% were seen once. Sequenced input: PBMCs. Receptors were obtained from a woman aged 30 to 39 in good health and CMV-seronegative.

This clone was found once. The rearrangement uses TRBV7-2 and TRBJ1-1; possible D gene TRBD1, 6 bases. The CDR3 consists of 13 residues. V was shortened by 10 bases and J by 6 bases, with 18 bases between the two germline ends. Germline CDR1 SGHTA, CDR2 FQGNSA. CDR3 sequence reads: CAIETTRGAEAFF. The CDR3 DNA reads TGTGCCATCGAAACAACCAGGGGTGCTGAAGCTTTCTTT. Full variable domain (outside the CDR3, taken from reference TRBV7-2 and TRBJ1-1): GAGVSQSPSNKVTEKGKDVELRCDPISGHTALYWYRQSLGQGLEFLIYFQGNSAPDKSGLPSDRFSAERTGGSVSTLTIQRTQQEDSAVYLCAIETTRGAEAFFGQGTRLTVV.

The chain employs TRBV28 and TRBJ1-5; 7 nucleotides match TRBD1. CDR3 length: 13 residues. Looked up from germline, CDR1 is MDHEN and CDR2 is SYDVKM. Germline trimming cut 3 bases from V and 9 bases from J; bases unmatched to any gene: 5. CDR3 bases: TGTGCCAGCAGTTTGAGGGGGCTGCGGCCCCAGCATTTT. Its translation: CASSLRGLRPQHF.

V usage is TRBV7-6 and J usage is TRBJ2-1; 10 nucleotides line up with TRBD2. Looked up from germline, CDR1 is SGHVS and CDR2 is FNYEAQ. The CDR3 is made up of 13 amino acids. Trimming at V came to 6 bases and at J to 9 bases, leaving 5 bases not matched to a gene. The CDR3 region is CASSLLAGVEQFF. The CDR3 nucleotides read TGTGCCAGCAGTTTGCTAGCGGGAGTTGAGCAGTTCTTC.

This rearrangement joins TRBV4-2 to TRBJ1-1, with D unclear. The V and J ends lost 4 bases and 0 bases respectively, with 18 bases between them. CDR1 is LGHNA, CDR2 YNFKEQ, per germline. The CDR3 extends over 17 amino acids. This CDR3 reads CASSPHLMSGLNTEAFF. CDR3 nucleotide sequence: TGTGCCAGCAGCCCGCATCTCATGTCGGGGTTGAACACTGAAGCTTTCTTT.

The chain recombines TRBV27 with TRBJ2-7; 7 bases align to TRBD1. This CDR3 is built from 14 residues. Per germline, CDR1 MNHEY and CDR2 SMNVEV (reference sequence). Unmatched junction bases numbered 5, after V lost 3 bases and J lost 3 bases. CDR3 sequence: CASSLGQQYYEQYF. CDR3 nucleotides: TGTGCCAGCAGTTTGGGACAGCAGTACTACGAGCAGTACTTC.

CDR3 sequence reads: CASSQEEGNGYGEQFF. The CDR3 bases are TGCGCCAGCAGCCAAGAGGAAGGAAACGGGTATGGTGAGCAGTTCTTC. The chain has TRBV4-1 and TRBJ2-1; D is uncertain. Trimming shortened V by 0 bases and J by 9 bases, and 18 bases separated the two germline ends. CDR1 and CDR2 from the germline V gene are MGHRA and YSYEKL. The CDR3 runs to 16 residues.

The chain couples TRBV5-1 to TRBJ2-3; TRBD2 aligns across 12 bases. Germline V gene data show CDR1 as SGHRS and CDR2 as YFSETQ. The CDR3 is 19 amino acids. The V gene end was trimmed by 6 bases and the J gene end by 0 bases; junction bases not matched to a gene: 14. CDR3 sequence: CASKVGLAGGPRSTDTQYF. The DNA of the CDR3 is TGCGCCAGCAAGGTTGGTCTAGCGGGAGGGCCGCGGAGCACAGATACGCAGTATTTT.

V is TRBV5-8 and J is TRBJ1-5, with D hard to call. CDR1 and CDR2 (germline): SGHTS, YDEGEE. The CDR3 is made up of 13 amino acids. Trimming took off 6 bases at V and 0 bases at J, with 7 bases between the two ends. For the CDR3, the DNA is TGTGCCAGCAACCGACTTAGCAATCAGCCCCAGCATTTT. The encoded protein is CASNRLSNQPQHF.

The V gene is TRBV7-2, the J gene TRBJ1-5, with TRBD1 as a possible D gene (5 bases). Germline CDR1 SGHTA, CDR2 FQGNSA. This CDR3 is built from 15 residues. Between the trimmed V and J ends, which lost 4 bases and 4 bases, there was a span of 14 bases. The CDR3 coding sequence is TGTGCCAGCAGCTCGCAGGGTTCGGCAAATCAGCCCCAGCATTTT. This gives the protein CASSSQGSANQPQHF.

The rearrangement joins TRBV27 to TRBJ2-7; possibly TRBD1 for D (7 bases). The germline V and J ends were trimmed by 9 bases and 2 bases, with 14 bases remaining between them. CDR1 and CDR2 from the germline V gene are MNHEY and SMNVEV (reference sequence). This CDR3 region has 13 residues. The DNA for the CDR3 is TGTGCCAGTGCGGGACAGCCGACCTACGAGCAGTACTTC. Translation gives CASAGQPTYEQYF.

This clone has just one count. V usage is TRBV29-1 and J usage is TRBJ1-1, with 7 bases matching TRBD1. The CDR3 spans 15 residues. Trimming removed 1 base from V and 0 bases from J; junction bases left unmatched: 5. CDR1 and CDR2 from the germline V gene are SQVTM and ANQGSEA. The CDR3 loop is CSVEGQGIVNTEAFF. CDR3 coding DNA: TGCAGCGTTGAAGGACAGGGCATCGTGAACACTGAAGCTTTCTTT.

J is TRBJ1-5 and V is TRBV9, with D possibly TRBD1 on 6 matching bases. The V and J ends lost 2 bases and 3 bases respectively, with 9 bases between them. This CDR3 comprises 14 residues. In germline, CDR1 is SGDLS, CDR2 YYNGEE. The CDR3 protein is CASSVGQLNQPQHF. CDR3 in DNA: TGTGCCAGCAGCGTCGGACAGCTCAATCAGCCCCAGCATTTT.

This chain's CDR3 is CAWAGSPRDYGYTF. The CDR3 DNA sequence: TGTGCCTGGGCGGGCAGCCCGAGGGACTATGGCTACACCTTC. The V gene is TRBV30, the J gene TRBJ1-2; D call uncertain. The germline V gene has CDR1 GTSNPN and CDR2 SVGIG (reference sequence). The CDR3 consists of 14 residues. Trimming shortened V by 5 bases and J by 3 bases, and 16 bases separated the two germline ends.

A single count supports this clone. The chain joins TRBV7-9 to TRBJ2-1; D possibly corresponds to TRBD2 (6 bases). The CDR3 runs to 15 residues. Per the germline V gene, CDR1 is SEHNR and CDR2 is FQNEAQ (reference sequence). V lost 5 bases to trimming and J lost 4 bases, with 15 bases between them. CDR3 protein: CASSKGTGTYNEQFF. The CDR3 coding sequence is TGTGCCAGCAGCAAGGGGACTGGAACTTACAATGAGCAGTTCTTC.

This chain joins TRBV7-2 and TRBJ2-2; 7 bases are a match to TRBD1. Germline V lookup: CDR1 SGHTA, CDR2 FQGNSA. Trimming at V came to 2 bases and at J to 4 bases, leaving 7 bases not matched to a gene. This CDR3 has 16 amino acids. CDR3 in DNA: TGTGCCAGCAGCTTACGGGCGGCAGGGGGCACCGGGGAGCTGTTTTTT. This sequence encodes CASSLRAAGGTGELFF.

CDR3 region: CASSWTSSVNEQFF. CDR3 sequence (DNA): TGTGCCAGCTCTTGGACTAGCAGTGTGAATGAGCAGTTCTTC. The chain has TRBV18 and TRBJ2-1, with 8 bases that match TRBD2. The CDR3 is 14 residues long. V was clipped by 6 bases and J by 7 bases; unmatched bases: 8. Per the germline V gene, CDR1 is KGHSH and CDR2 is LQKENI.